A single T cell receptor beta chain is shown here with its context. Antigen specificity is unknown. This entry is derived from a study of monozygotic twins with inflammatory bowel disease. Whole-study results and caveats: In patient repertoires, differing immunosuppressive treatments may have added some variability. Support for any single strong IBD-associated signal or clonotype was not found.

TCRdb re-analyzed the 5' RACE reads; it lists each CDR3 protein once, without DNA. The listing records approximately 330,000 distinct CDR3 sequences. The germline gives CDR1 SNHLY, CDR2 FYNNEI. This CDR3 contains 15 residues. The chain joins TRBV2 to TRBJ2-7; TCRdb names TRBD2, which stays unverified in the absence of DNA. Material: blood. This receptor was obtained from a human donor with ulcerative colitis or Crohn's disease, or a healthy co-twin of an affected twin (not recorded which). CDR3 in amino acids: CASSGSGGRDPEQYF.